This T cell receptor (beta chain) was captured by sequencing in a study of blood T cell repertoires in COVID-19. The wider study: There were acute and convalescent COVID-19 samples, and they came from the United States, Italy and Spain.

Deletions cut 7 bases from V and 8 bases from J, with 14 bases between. This CDR3 region has 13 residues. CDR1 and CDR2 from the germline V gene are MGHDK and SYGVNS. The study drew participants aged about 18 to 89 years from under 30 US areas. Which cohort a participant joined came from the clinical history participants gave. All recovered Cohort 3 donors got two negative PCRs, got clearance, or saw symptom resolution. Sequencing used immunoSEQ multiplex PCR; TCRdb keeps in-frame clones, though not all of them. Among 200,000 to 250,000 clones listed, 82% were seen once. This TCR came from a woman aged 60-75 years who had recovered from COVID-19. This rearrangement joins TRBV25-1 to TRBJ1-4; D gene uncertain. The specimen was PBMCs or T cells enriched from blood (not recorded which). The CDR3 here is CASTRVDIEKLFF. CDR3 DNA: TGTGCCAGCACGCGGGTCGATATCGAAAAACTGTTTTTT. Filled out from reference TRBV25-1 and TRBJ1-4, the complete variable domain reads EADIYQTPRYLVIGTGKKITLECSQTMGHDKMYWYQQDPGMELHLIHYSYGVNSTEKGDLSSESTVSRIRTEHFPLTLESARPSHTSQYLCASTRVDIEKLFFGSGTQLSVL.